Included here is one T cell receptor (beta chain) sequence, with context. No antigen is known for it. The sample originates from a study of T cell responses to AZD1222 COVID-19 vaccine. The study's findings and limits: Recipients of two AZD1222 doses showed rising Spike-specific TCR breadth and depth. After the peak T cell response, and only then, were repertoires sampled. A mostly white British donor set with more females was recruited, and clonal diversity was possibly underestimated.

This CDR3 is built from 12 residues. Trimming pared 3 bases from V and 6 bases from J, leaving 8 bases between. The assay was immunoSEQ multiplex PCR, and TCRdb's table has in-frame clones only and misses some. The sample has 60,000 to 95,000 clones, more than 75% seen once. This sequence joins TRBV12-3 or TRBV12-4 and TRBJ1-2; weak D call: TRBD1 (5 bases). The source was peripheral blood, collected 28 days after the second AZD1222 dose. The sequence was obtained from an adult who received the AZD1222 COVID-19 vaccine. CDR3 in DNA: TGTGCCAGCAGTTTTCGGGGGGATGGCTACACCTTC. Translation gives CASSFRGDGYTF.